This T cell receptor (beta chain) was captured by sequencing in a study of blood T cell repertoires in COVID-19. The wider study: Whether acute or convalescent, the COVID-19 samples came from the United States, Italy and Spain. Sample material is recorded as cDNA or gDNA derived from T cells, B-cell-depleted T cells, or PBMCs.

This clone ranks as medium-sized. The CDR3 covers 14 residues. V was pared by 3 bases and J by 4 bases, with 5 bases of the junction left unmatched. CDR1 SGHTA and CDR2 FQGNSA come from the germline V gene. How the authors handled the data: Scientists estimated how many nucleated cells there were by amplifying reference gene primers. Assay used: immunoSEQ multiplex PCR; TCRdb lists only in-frame clones, some missing. V and J calls and clone size follow that table, whereas D and trimming were derived from the DNA. The top ten hold about 27% of the sample, which has around 15,000 clones, 82% seen once. The sample consisted of peripheral blood. The source is a woman aged 65 to 85 with active COVID-19. J is TRBJ2-7 and V is TRBV7-2; TRBD1 aligns across 8 bases. The chain's CDR3 is CASSFSGQEYEQYF. CDR3 DNA sequence: TGTGCCAGCAGCTTTTCGGGACAGGAGTACGAGCAGTACTTC.